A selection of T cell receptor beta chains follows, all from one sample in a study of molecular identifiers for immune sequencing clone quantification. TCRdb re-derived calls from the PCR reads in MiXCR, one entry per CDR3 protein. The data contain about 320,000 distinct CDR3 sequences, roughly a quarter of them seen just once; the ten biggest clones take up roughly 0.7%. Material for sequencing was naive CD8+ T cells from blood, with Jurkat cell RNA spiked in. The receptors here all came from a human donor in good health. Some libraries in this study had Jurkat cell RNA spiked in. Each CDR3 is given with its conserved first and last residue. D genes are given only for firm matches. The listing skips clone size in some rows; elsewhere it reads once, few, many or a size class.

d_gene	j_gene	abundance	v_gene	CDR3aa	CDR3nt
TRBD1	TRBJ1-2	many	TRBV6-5	CASSYLNPGQGGYTF	TGTGCCAGCAGTTACCTGAATCCCGGACAGGGAGGCTACACCTTC
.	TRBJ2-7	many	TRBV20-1	CSARAGTNPSYEQYF	TGCAGTGCTAGGGCCGGGACGAATCCCTCCTACGAGCAGTACTTC
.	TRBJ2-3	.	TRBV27	CASLAALGATQYF	TGTGCCAGTTTGGCCGCCCTTGGGGCTACGCAGTATTTT
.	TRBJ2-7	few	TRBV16	CASSQGGASYEQYF	TGTGCCAGCAGCCAAGGAGGGGCCTCCTACGAGCAGTACTTC
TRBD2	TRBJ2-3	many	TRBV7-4	CASSATGTSGFPQYF	TGTGCCAGCAGCGCGACCGGGACTAGCGGGTTTCCGCAGTATTTT
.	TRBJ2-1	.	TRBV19	CATRTRGYNEQFF	TGTGCCACCCGTACCAGGGGTTACAATGAGCAGTTCTTC
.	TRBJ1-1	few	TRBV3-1	CASSLRPDKGEPKAFF	TGTGCCAGCAGCTTACGTCCTGACAAGGGGGAACCTAAAGCTTTCTTT
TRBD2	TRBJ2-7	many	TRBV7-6	CASSPQIAGAYEQYF	TGTGCCAGCAGCCCCCAAATAGCGGGAGCGTACGAGCAGTACTTC
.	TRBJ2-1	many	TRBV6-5	CASKDLANEQFF	TGTGCCAGCAAGGACTTAGCGAATGAGCAGTTCTTC
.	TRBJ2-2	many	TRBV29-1	CSVAFTGKNTGELFF	TGCAGCGTTGCTTTTACGGGAAAGAACACCGGGGAGCTGTTTTTT
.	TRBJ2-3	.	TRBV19	CASSRDWRTDTQYF	TGTGCCAGTAGTAGGGATTGGCGCACAGATACGCAGTATTTT
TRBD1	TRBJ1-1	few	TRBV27	CASSSHLTDRTSEAFF	TGTGCCAGCAGTTCCCACCTAACGGACAGGACCTCTGAAGCTTTCTTT
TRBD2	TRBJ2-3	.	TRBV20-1	CSANSRTSGGEDTQYF	TGCAGTGCTAACTCCAGGACTAGCGGGGGGGAGGATACGCAGTATTTT